The 32 T cell receptor beta chains reported below all come from one sample, sequenced in a study of T cell responses to AZD1222 COVID-19 vaccine. The table came from immunoSEQ multiplex PCR; TCRdb's copy has only in-frame clones and leaves some out. The repertoire holds approximately 67,000 clones, with roughly 89% as singletons. The sequencing here drew on peripheral blood, taken on day 0 of AZD1222 vaccination. The source of these receptors is an adult in good health.

This clone was found a few times. V usage is TRBV28 and J usage is TRBJ1-2; D ambiguous. The CDR3 is made up of 11 amino acids. V lost 3 bases and J lost 6, with 5 bases in between. The germline V gene encodes CDR1 MDHEN and CDR2 SYDVKM. The DNA for the CDR3 is TGTGCCAGCAGTTTGTGGGATGGCTACACCTTC. Amino acid sequence: CASSLWDGYTF.

This rearrangement joins TRBV6-5 to TRBJ1-5; TRBD1 is a possible D gene (6 bases). Germline CDR1 is MNHEY and CDR2 is SVGAGI. This CDR3 spans 13 amino acids. With 7 bases removed from V and 4 bases from J, the gap between germline ends came to 11 bases. CDR3 amino acids: CASMRGGNQPQHF. The CDR3 bases are TGTGCCAGCATGAGAGGGGGTAATCAGCCCCAGCATTTT.

V is TRBV3-1 (or the pseudogene TRBV3-2) and J is TRBJ2-5; 8 nucleotides agree with TRBD2. V shed 1 base and J 3 bases; nucleotides not matched to a gene: 10. This CDR3 has 17 residues. CDR1 is LGHDT, CDR2 YNNKEL, per germline (reference sequence). The CDR3 reads CASSQVREGSWKETQYF. The CDR3 coding sequence is TGTGCCAGCAGCCAAGTCCGGGAGGGGTCGTGGAAAGAGACCCAGTACTTC.

The chain uses TRBV27 and TRBJ1-5; 7 positions match TRBD1. This CDR3 comprises 14 residues. Germline loops: CDR1 MNHEY, CDR2 SMNVEV (reference sequence). J lost 0 bases, V lost 10 bases, and 6 bases had no gene match. CDR3 sequence reads: CATKTGVSNQPQHF. DNA for the CDR3: TGTGCCACCAAAACAGGGGTTAGCAATCAGCCCCAGCATTTT.

CDR3 protein: CASRGGGLGYTF. CDR3 in DNA: TGTGCCAGCAGGGGAGGGGGTCTGGGCTACACCTTC. The rearrangement uses TRBV28 and TRBJ1-2, with D possibly matching TRBD1 (6 bases). There are 12 residues in the CDR3. The germline gives CDR1 MDHEN, CDR2 SYDVKM. V lost 6 bases and J lost 8, with 13 bases in between.

The chain combines TRBV5-1 with TRBJ2-6; TRBD2 matches 7 bases. CDR3 length equals 16 residues. From germline, CDR1 is SGHRS and CDR2 YFSETQ. J was trimmed by 3 bases and V by 4 bases; bases with no gene match: 7. CDR3: CASSVLSGVGANVLTF. The CDR3 bases are TGCGCCAGCAGCGTATTAAGCGGGGTTGGGGCCAACGTCCTGACTTTC.

This sequence joins TRBV29-1 and TRBJ1-1, with D hard to call. The CDR3 sequence is 11 residues long. Trimming removed 5 bases from V and 3 bases from J, with 7 bases in between. Germline V gene sequence: CDR1 SQVTM, CDR2 ANQGSEA. This CDR3 is CSVFRDTEAFF. In nucleotides, the CDR3 is TGCAGCGTTTTCCGGGACACTGAAGCTTTCTTT.

A single count supports this clone. This chain joins TRBV9 and TRBJ2-1; TRBD2 matches at 14 bases. This CDR3 has 19 residues. Germline V lookup: CDR1 SGDLS, CDR2 YYNGEE. J gave up 4 bases and V 3 bases, and 12 bases lay outside the gene matches. The CDR3 reads CASSGTGTSGSWLYNEQFF. The CDR3 DNA is TGTGCCAGCAGCGGGACCGGGACTAGCGGGAGTTGGCTTTACAATGAGCAGTTCTTC.

V and J are TRBV5-1 and TRBJ2-1; 10 bases match TRBD1. Looked up from germline, CDR1 is SGHRS and CDR2 is YFSETQ. With V trimmed by 5 bases and J by 7 bases, 9 bases remained unmatched. The CDR3 consists of 15 residues. CDR3 nucleotides: TGCGCCAGCAGGCCCGGACAGGGGGTTTGGAATGAGCAGTTCTTC. It is translated as CASRPGQGVWNEQFF.

The V call is TRBV19, the J call TRBJ2-3, with D unresolved. The germline V gene has CDR1 LNHDA and CDR2 SQIVND (reference sequence). This CDR3 has 14 residues. Between the trimmed V and J ends, which lost 7 bases and 2 bases, there was a span of 13 bases. CDR3 region: CASTQRRPTDTQYF. The CDR3 region has the DNA TGTGCCAGTACCCAGCGACGGCCCACAGATACGCAGTATTTT.

This clone has just one count. The chain has TRBV19 and TRBJ2-1; D unclear. CDR3 length: 14 residues. Trimming stripped 1 base from V and 3 bases from J, with 7 bases between. Germline lookup yields CDR1 LNHDA and CDR2 SQIVND (reference sequence). The CDR3 sequence is CASSIAPHYNEQFF. Written as DNA, the CDR3 is TGTGCCAGTAGTATAGCTCCGCACTACAATGAGCAGTTCTTC.

The chain recombines TRBV30 with TRBJ1-4; D is ambiguous. Germline-derived CDR1 and CDR2 are GTSNPN and SVGIG (reference sequence). V lost 2 bases to trimming and J lost 8 bases, with 18 bases between them. The CDR3 length is 15 residues. The CDR3 is CAWSLQNGMYEKLFF. Here the CDR3 DNA reads TGTGCCTGGAGTCTCCAAAACGGGATGTACGAAAAACTGTTTTTT.

The rearrangement joins TRBV6-4 to TRBJ2-3, with TRBD2 identical over 9 bases. Unmatched junction bases numbered 20, after V lost 7 bases and J lost 6 bases. Germline V lookup: CDR1 MRHNA, CDR2 SNTAGT. CDR3 size: 18 residues. In DNA, the CDR3 is TGTGCCAGCACAAAACCGGGACTAGCCCAACAGGTGTGTGATACGCAGTATTTT. Amino acids: CASTKPGLAQQVCDTQYF.

V and J are TRBV27 and TRBJ2-4, with TRBD2 identical over 9 bases. Germline V gives CDR1 MNHEY, CDR2 SMNVEV (reference sequence). The CDR3 has 14 amino acids. J was trimmed by 7 bases and V by 6 bases; bases with no gene match: 7. The CDR3 bases are TGTGCCAGCAGGCGAGCGGGAGGAGGGAACATTCAGTACTTC. This codes for CASRRAGGGNIQYF.

The chain has TRBV6-5 and TRBJ2-1, with D possibly TRBD1 on 6 matching bases. The CDR3 consists of 14 residues. CDR1 is MNHEY and CDR2 is SVGAGI in the germline V gene. Deletions cut 8 bases from V and 6 bases from J, with 17 bases between. CDR3 in DNA: TGTGCCAGCGCCCCGGGACAAGAGGTCAATGAGCAGTTCTTC. This encodes CASAPGQEVNEQFF.

This sequence joins TRBV9 and TRBJ1-1; a possible D gene is TRBD1 (5 bases). Germline V CDR1 and CDR2: SGDLS, YYNGEE. Trimming pared 4 bases from V and 2 bases from J, leaving 18 bases between. This CDR3 is 16 amino acids long. The CDR3, as DNA: TGTGCCAGCAGCTTAACCTCCGGGGCTCCTAACACTGAAGCTTTCTTT. Amino acid sequence: CASSLTSGAPNTEAFF.

The rearrangement uses TRBV18 and TRBJ2-3; 8 nucleotides line up with TRBD2. The length of the CDR3 is 15 residues. Germline lookup yields CDR1 KGHSH and CDR2 LQKENI. V shed 3 bases, J shed 4 bases, and the junction held 6 bases outside the gene matches. CDR3 residues: CASSPATSDSDTQYF. The CDR3, as DNA: TGTGCCAGCTCACCGGCGACTAGCGACTCAGATACGCAGTATTTT.

This chain's CDR3 is CASRTQGASEAFF. The CDR3 DNA is TGTGCCAGCAGAACACAGGGGGCTTCTGAAGCTTTCTTT. V is TRBV6-5 and J is TRBJ1-1, with TRBD1 identical over 9 bases. The CDR3 covers 13 residues. V lost 6 bases and J lost 6; bases outside the gene matches: 5. Germline V gene sequence: CDR1 MNHEY, CDR2 SVGAGI.

V and J are TRBV14 and TRBJ1-4; D not resolved. The CDR3 runs 16 residues. The V end lost 4 bases, the J end lost 0 bases, and 12 bases lay between the germline ends. Germline V CDR1 and CDR2: SGHDN, FVKESK. The CDR3 sequence: CASSREISSTNEKLFF. The CDR3, as DNA: TGTGCCAGCAGCCGGGAGATTTCCTCAACTAATGAAAAACTGTTTTTT.

This chain uses TRBV3-1 (or the pseudogene TRBV3-2) with TRBJ1-1; no clear D gene. Per the germline V gene, CDR1 is LGHDT and CDR2 is YNNKEL (reference sequence). V lost 1 base, J lost 6 bases, and 6 bases lay in between. The length of the CDR3 is 12 residues. CDR3 loop: CASSQGHAEAFF. The CDR3 DNA is TGTGCCAGCAGCCAAGGGCACGCTGAAGCTTTCTTT.

The rearrangement links TRBV5-6 to TRBJ2-6; D uncertain. CDR3 length: 14 amino acids. Trimming took off 2 bases at V and 0 bases at J, with 3 bases between the two ends. Germline CDR1 is SGHDT and CDR2 is YYEEEE. CDR3 in DNA: TGTGCCAGCAGCTTTTTCTCTGGGGCCAACGTCCTGACTTTC. Its protein is CASSFFSGANVLTF.

V usage is TRBV7-9 and J usage is TRBJ1-3; D is uncertain. The V end lost 5 bases, the J end lost 0 bases, and 14 bases lay between the germline ends. CDR1 and CDR2 from the germline V gene are SEHNR and FQNEAQ (reference sequence). The CDR3 loop spans 16 amino acids. CDR3 sequence: CASSRGEGSSGNTIYF. The DNA for the CDR3 is TGTGCCAGCAGCCGCGGGGAGGGTTCCTCTGGAAACACCATATATTTT.

J is TRBJ1-5 and V is TRBV30; D remains unclear. The V gene lost 4 bases and the J gene lost 4 bases, with 11 bases spanning the gap. Germline values: CDR1 GTSNPN, CDR2 SVGIG (reference sequence). The CDR3 loop spans 13 amino acids. The CDR3 sequence is CAWNREVNQPQHF. CDR3 sequence (DNA): TGTGCCTGGAACAGAGAAGTTAATCAGCCCCAGCATTTT.

The J gene is TRBJ1-5, the V gene TRBV23-1, with 8 bases aligning to TRBD1. TRBV23-1 qualifies as an ORF whose function is uncertain. The CDR3 consists of 15 residues. Trimming cost V 3 bases and J 4 bases; bases outside gene matches: 5. The CDR3 DNA reads TGCGCCAGCAGTCAGCCACAGGGGGTAAATCAGCCCCAGCATTTT. Encoded protein: CASSQPQGVNQPQHF.

The chain recombines TRBV3-1 (or the pseudogene TRBV3-2) with TRBJ1-6, with D tentatively TRBD1 (5 bases). The CDR3 consists of 16 residues. V was clipped by 4 bases and J by 10 bases, with 20 bases between them. The germline gives CDR1 LGHDT, CDR2 YNNKEL (reference sequence). CDR3 protein: CASSRYYAGGRSPLHF. The CDR3 DNA sequence: TGTGCCAGCAGCCGATACTACGCGGGGGGTCGGTCACCCCTCCACTTT.

The chain has TRBV20-1 and TRBJ1-6; perhaps TRBD1 as D (6 bases). The V end lost 3 bases, the J end lost 8 bases, and 14 bases lay between the germline ends. Germline-derived CDR1 and CDR2 are DFQATT and SNEGSKA (reference sequence). The CDR3 runs to 14 residues. The chain's CDR3 is CSASGTSIDSPLHF. CDR3 nucleotides: TGCAGTGCTAGTGGGACATCCATCGATTCACCCCTCCACTTT.

This clone was detected a few times. This chain joins TRBV6-5 and TRBJ1-6; TRBD1 matches 7 bases. V shed 7 bases, J shed 10 bases, and the junction held 13 bases outside the gene matches. The CDR3 totals 15 residues. In germline, CDR1 is MNHEY, CDR2 SVGAGI. The CDR3 DNA follows: TGTGCCAGCAAACCGGGACAGCCAGACAGGTCACCCCTCCACTTT. It encodes CASKPGQPDRSPLHF.

The V call is TRBV7-3, the J call TRBJ2-2; TRBD1 or TRBD2 may be the D gene (5 bases each). Germline V gene data show CDR1 as SGHTA and CDR2 as FQGTGA. Trimming stripped 6 bases from V and 0 bases from J, with 14 bases between. The CDR3 length is 16 residues. CDR3 sequence (DNA): TGTGCCAGCAGAAGGAGTGGGACCTCGAACACCGGGGAGCTGTTTTTT. Amino acids: CASRRSGTSNTGELFF.

J is TRBJ1-4 and V is TRBV6-5; D is ambiguous. This CDR3 spans 15 amino acids. The ends were cut back, 2 bases at V and 5 bases at J, with 12 bases in the middle. CDR1 and CDR2 from the germline V gene are MNHEY and SVGAGI. CDR3 region: CASSYNGLPNEKLFF. The CDR3 DNA is TGTGCCAGCAGTTACAATGGGTTACCCAATGAAAAACTGTTTTTT.

This clone was seen only once. The J gene is TRBJ2-1, the V gene TRBV3-1 (or the pseudogene TRBV3-2); D is unresolved. This CDR3 is built from 14 residues. V lost 2 bases and J 2 bases, leaving 7 bases between the germline ends. CDR1 and CDR2 (germline): LGHDT, YNNKEL (reference sequence). Here the CDR3 DNA reads TGTGCCAGCAGCCAATTTTCAGCCTACAATGAGCAGTTCTTC. This translates into CASSQFSAYNEQFF.

The J gene is TRBJ2-2, the V gene TRBV15; 7 bases align to TRBD2. The CDR3 is 15 amino acids. Germline CDR1 reads LNHNV; CDR2 reads YYDKDF (reference sequence). Unmatched junction bases numbered 6, after V lost 1 base and J lost 7 bases. The CDR3 region is CATSRVTGGGGELFF. DNA for the CDR3: TGTGCCACCAGCAGAGTTACGGGAGGCGGCGGGGAGCTGTTTTTT.

This clone was detected only once. The chain is built from TRBV14 and TRBJ1-2; D not certain. Trimming stripped 1 base from V and 2 bases from J, with 5 bases between. The CDR3 covers 13 residues. Germline V gives CDR1 SGHDN, CDR2 FVKESK. CDR3: CASSQVGNYGYTF. The CDR3 region has the DNA TGTGCCAGCAGCCAAGTCGGCAACTATGGCTACACCTTC.